This T cell receptor (beta chain) was profiled in a study of T cell responses to AZD1222 COVID-19 vaccine. Regarding the study as a whole: CD4 TCRs associated with vaccination spanned spike, dominating at 160-218 and 743-854.

Note on this clone: Its target is unknown.

The table came from immunoSEQ multiplex PCR; TCRdb's copy has only in-frame clones and leaves some out. The sample lists more than 100,000 clones, just over 90% occurring once. Per the germline V gene, CDR1 is MNHEY and CDR2 is SVGAGI. CDR3 length: 13 residues. Trimming took 8 bases from V and 1 from J; bases not matched to a gene: 3. This chain uses TRBV6-5 with TRBJ1-1; 8 positions match TRBD1. The TCR originated in an adult who received the AZD1222 COVID-19 vaccine. This specimen consisted of peripheral blood, obtained 28 days after the second AZD1222 dose. CDR3 DNA: TGTGCCAGCGGGGACAGGCAGAACACTGAAGCTTTCTTT. Protein: CASGDRQNTEAFF.